A selection of T cell receptor beta chains follows, all from one sample in a study of cytomegalovirus exposure and HLA in healthy donors. This table comes from immunoSEQ multiplex PCR, and its TCRdb copy is limited to in-frame clones, with some not included. The table includes some 220,000 clones, over 70% detected once. The sequencing sample was made of PBMCs. The source is a woman aged 55-69 years in good health and CMV-seropositive. The CDR3 runs from the conserved cysteine through the conserved F or W. A D gene is named only where the DNA matches it firmly. Clone size is shown for a subset of rows, as once, few, many or a class of expanded clone.

v_call	d_call	clone_size	j_call	cdr3_aa	cdr3_nt
TRBV2	TRBD1	-	TRBJ1-1	CASTTGQGITEAFF	TGTGCCAGCACTACGGGACAGGGTATCACTGAAGCTTTCTTT
TRBV6-1	-	-	TRBJ1-2	CASSERGYGYTF	TGTGCCAGCAGTGAACGGGGCTATGGCTACACCTTC
TRBV5-5	TRBD1	-	TRBJ2-7	CASSLGAGQGRYEQYF	TGTGCCAGCAGCTTGGGAGCGGGACAGGGACGATACGAGCAGTACTTC
TRBV11-3	-	-	TRBJ2-3	CASTGTYTDTQYF	TGTGCCAGCACCGGGACATACACAGATACGCAGTATTTT
TRBV28	TRBD1	-	TRBJ1-2	CASSLRTGGYGYTF	TGTGCCAGCAGTCTAAGAACAGGGGGCTATGGCTACACCTTC
TRBV7-9	TRBD2	-	TRBJ2-7	CASSSRTSGTYEQYF	TGTGCCAGCAGTTCCCGGACTAGCGGTACCTACGAGCAGTACTTC
TRBV7-2	-	few	TRBJ1-1	CASSWPRAEAFF	TGTGCCAGCAGCTGGCCCAGGGCTGAAGCTTTCTTT
TRBV7-9	TRBD1	-	TRBJ1-2	CSSSREGQPYGYTF	TGTTCCAGCAGCCGGGAGGGACAGCCCTATGGCTACACCTTC
TRBV7-2	TRBD2	-	TRBJ2-3	CASRLAGGGDTQYF	TGTGCCAGCAGACTAGCGGGGGGCGGGGATACGCAGTATTTT
TRBV6-6	-	-	TRBJ1-1	CASGDAFF	TGTGCCAGCGGAGACGCTTTCTTT
TRBV18	-	few	TRBJ2-7	CASSPGPGIYEQYF	TGTGCCAGCTCACCAGGGCCAGGAATCTACGAGCAGTACTTC
TRBV7-8	TRBD2	-	TRBJ2-3	CASSPRASGSSDTQYF	TGTGCCAGCAGCCCCCGGGCTAGCGGGAGCAGCGATACGCAGTATTTT
TRBV28	-	few	TRBJ2-2	CAIPGGNTGELFF	TGTGCCATCCCGGGTGGTAACACCGGGGAGCTGTTTTTT
TRBV7-2	TRBD2	-	TRBJ2-3	CASSLEGLAGGDTQYF	TGTGCCAGCAGCTTAGAGGGGCTAGCGGGGGGGGATACGCAGTATTTT
TRBV5-1	-	-	TRBJ2-4	CASSLAAGAKNIQYF	TGCGCCAGCAGCTTGGCCGCGGGAGCCAAAAACATTCAGTACTTC
TRBV5-1	-	-	TRBJ1-3	CASSDGQVGNTIYF	TGCGCCAGCAGCGACGGACAAGTCGGAAACACCATATATTTT
TRBV7-9	-	-	TRBJ1-5	CASSLAGIGNQPQHF	TGTGCCAGCAGCTTAGCCGGGATAGGCAATCAGCCCCAGCATTTT
TRBV6-6	-	-	TRBJ1-2	CASSQYLAGQGYTF	TGTGCCAGCAGTCAATACCTCGCAGGCCAGGGCTACACCTTC
TRBV9	TRBD1	once	TRBJ2-7	CASSDRDRSSYEQYF	TGTGCCAGCAGCGACCGGGACAGGAGCTCCTACGAGCAGTACTTC
TRBV5-1	-	-	TRBJ1-1	CASSSGTSPTEAFF	TGCGCCAGCAGCTCGGGGACTTCTCCCACTGAAGCTTTCTTT
TRBV10-1	-	-	TRBJ1-1	CASSESLAPGTEAFF	TGCGCCAGCAGTGAGTCTTTGGCCCCGGGCACTGAAGCTTTCTTT
TRBV18	-	-	TRBJ2-1	CASSPPGQNYNEQFF	TGTGCCAGCTCACCGCCCGGACAGAATTACAATGAGCAGTTCTTC
TRBV6-4	-	-	TRBJ1-1	CASSEQPNTEAFF	TGTGCCAGCAGTGAACAGCCGAACACTGAAGCTTTCTTT
TRBV4-3	TRBD1	-	TRBJ1-2	CASSPWDRGNGYTF	TGCGCCAGCAGCCCCTGGGACAGGGGAAATGGCTACACCTTC
TRBV27	TRBD2	-	TRBJ2-1	CASSRNLAGGRRNEQFF	TGTGCCAGCAGTAGGAATCTAGCGGGAGGGCGTAGGAATGAGCAGTTCTTC
TRBV30	-	-	TRBJ1-6	CAWSVPISPLHF	TGTGCCTGGAGTGTCCCTATCTCACCCCTCCACTTT
TRBV5-6	TRBD1	-	TRBJ2-2	CASSLGWTGAGELFF	TGTGCCAGCAGCTTGGGATGGACAGGGGCCGGGGAGCTGTTTTTT
TRBV18	-	-	TRBJ2-5	CASSPDLTLETQYF	TGTGCCAGCTCACCAGACCTGACTTTGGAGACCCAGTACTTC
TRBV5-1	-	-	TRBJ1-6	CASSLYGRDSPLHF	TGCGCCAGCAGCTTGTATGGCAGGGATTCACCCCTCCACTTT
TRBV27	TRBD1	few	TRBJ1-6	CASSFGRGNYSPLHF	TGTGCCAGCAGCTTCGGCAGGGGGAATTATTCACCCCTCCACTTT
TRBV7-2	-	-	TRBJ2-7	CASRLDGGAYEQYF	TGTGCCAGCAGATTAGACGGGGGAGCCTACGAGCAGTACTTC
TRBV2	-	-	TRBJ1-1	CASSDPTQASTEAFF	TGTGCCAGCAGTGACCCGACCCAGGCCAGTACTGAAGCTTTCTTT
TRBV28	-	-	TRBJ2-7	CASNRGRYEQYF	TGTGCCAGCAACCGCGGGCGCTACGAGCAGTACTTC